These 2 T cell receptor beta chains were all obtained from the same sample, sequenced in a study of kidney transplant recipient with SARS-CoV-2 infection (dated by TCRdb to the early 2020s). Reads for this sample came from an Illumina MiSeq. Through fastp at Q25 and MiXCR, TCRdb rebuilt clones from the public reads, retaining in-frame beta chains. Identical CDR3 proteins give one entry, which carries the most common genes and DNA. Within this sample are 200,000 to 250,000 distinct CDR3 sequences, with around 28% of them counted one time only. Less than 8.5% of the sample belongs to the ten largest clones. Interpreted using the paper, the time point label stands for: pre-pandemic baseline sample and day 111 after first positive SARS-CoV-2 test. This material consisted of a blood sample, taken at baseline and on day 111 from a kidney transplant recipient. All receptors come from a male patient between 25 and 40 years old who had COVID-19 and was a kidney transplant recipient. The graft donor may be the source of some T cells after a transplant.

With respect to this clonotype: This may be a read error, as it is one base from a much larger clone. The chain couples TRBV5-1 to TRBJ2-2; 9 nucleotides agree with TRBD2. Germline CDR1 is SGHRS and CDR2 is YFSETQ. There are 16 residues in the CDR3. DNA for the CDR3: TGCGCCAACAGCTTGGTGGCGGGAGGGCCTTCCGGGGAGCTGTTTTTT. Amino acid sequence: CANSLVAGGPSGELFF.

This clonotype was recorded at least ten times. The chain is built from TRBV5-4 and TRBJ2-7; D is tentatively TRBD1 or TRBD2 (5 bases each). Trimming left V 4 bases short and J 2 bases short, with 19 bases between. Germline CDR1 SGHNT, CDR2 YYREEE (reference sequence). The CDR3 consists of 16 residues. The CDR3 is CASSPNPRDGPYEQYF. CDR3 nucleotide sequence: TGTGCCAGCAGCCCCAATCCCCGGGACGGACCCTACGAGCAGTACTTC. Full variable domain (rest looked up from reference TRBV5-4 and TRBJ2-7): ETGVTQSPTHLIKTRGQQVTLRCSSQSGHNTVSWYQQALGQGPQFIFQYYREEENGRGNFPPRFSGLQFPNYSSELNVNALELDDSALYLCASSPNPRDGPYEQYFGPGTRLTVT.